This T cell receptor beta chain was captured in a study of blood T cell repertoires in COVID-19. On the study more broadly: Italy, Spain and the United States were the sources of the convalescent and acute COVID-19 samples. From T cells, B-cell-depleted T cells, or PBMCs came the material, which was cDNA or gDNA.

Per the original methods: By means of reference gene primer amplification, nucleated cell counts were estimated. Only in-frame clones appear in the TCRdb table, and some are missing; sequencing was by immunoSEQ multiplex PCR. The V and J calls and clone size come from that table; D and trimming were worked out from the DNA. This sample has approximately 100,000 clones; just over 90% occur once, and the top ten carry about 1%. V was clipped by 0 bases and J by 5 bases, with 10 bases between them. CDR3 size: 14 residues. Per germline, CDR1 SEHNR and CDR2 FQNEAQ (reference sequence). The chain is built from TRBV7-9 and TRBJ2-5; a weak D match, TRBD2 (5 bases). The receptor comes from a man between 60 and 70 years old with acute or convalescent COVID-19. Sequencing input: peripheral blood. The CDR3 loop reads CASSLAGEWETQYF. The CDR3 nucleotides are TGTGCCAGCAGCTTAGCTGGGGAGTGGGAGACCCAGTACTTC.